The source of this T cell receptor (beta chain) is a study of cytomegalovirus exposure and HLA in healthy donors. Comment on this clone: As yet, its antigen is unknown.

Overall study findings and caveats: Presence/absence analyses assumed roughly uniform sequencing depth across donors. Productive rates of about 90% or about 30% were seen for most TCR beta V segments in an earlier analysis.

The PCR used 60 Vbeta and 13 Jbeta primers. TCRdb's copy holds only in-frame clones and misses some; the assay was immunoSEQ multiplex PCR. The table lists 130,000 to 150,000 clones, with 0.96% in the top ten. The CDR3 contains 13 residues. Losses at the gene ends were 10 bases for V and 7 bases for J; bases not matched to a gene: 7. Germline V CDR1 and CDR2: SGHVS, FNYEAQ. The rearrangement joins TRBV7-6 to TRBJ1-6; TRBD1 agrees at 7 bases. The sample was PBMCs. The sequence came from a male donor in good health and CMV-seronegative. CDR3 in DNA: TGTGCCACCGGGAGGGGGCCGAATTCACCCCTCCACTTT. Protein product: CATGRGPNSPLHF.